The sequence of this TCR beta chain was determined in a study of CD4+ T cells in melanoma. Findings of the study overall: CD8+ T cell, macrophage and B cell function reportedly correlated with neoantigen-specific CD4+ T cells.

Profiling relied on immunoSEQ multiplex PCR, and the TCRdb table lists in-frame clones only, not all of them. The sample records thousands of clones, 60% to 70% being singletons. Of note for this clone: What it binds is unknown.

The CDR3 length is 12 residues. Per germline, CDR1 MNHEY and CDR2 SVGAGI. V was pared by 6 bases and J by 6 bases, with 4 bases of the junction left unmatched. The sequence was obtained from a human donor with melanoma. The chain is built from TRBV6-5 and TRBJ1-2, with 7 bases that match TRBD1. Input material: cells from a culture (not recorded whether cultured in vitro). The CDR3 region is CASSMTGNGYTF. Written as DNA, the CDR3 is TGTGCCAGCAGCATGACAGGGAATGGCTACACCTTC.